The 14 T cell receptor beta chains in this list originate from one sample, sequenced in a study of identical twins. TCRdb reprocessed the 5' RACE reads with MiXCR, giving one entry per CDR3 protein. Of more than 250,000 distinct CDR3 sequences listed, more than 6.5% are singletons. This same sample was also part of a study on yellow fever vaccine responses in identical twins.

The specimen sequenced was memory (CD45RO+) T cells sorted from blood. These receptors all come from a woman between 18 and 29 years old in good health.

This chain joins TRBV20-1 and TRBJ2-3; the D gene is possibly TRBD2 (5 bases). Trimming stripped 5 bases from V and 6 bases from J, with 9 bases between. CDR1 is DFQATT, CDR2 SNEGSKA, per germline (reference sequence). The CDR3 sequence is 11 residues long. The CDR3 protein is CSARTSDTQYF. Here the CDR3 DNA reads TGCAGTGCTCGGACTTCTGATACGCAGTATTTT.

This clonotype was counted many times. This chain links TRBV6-1 with TRBJ2-1; 12 bases map to TRBD1. Germline CDR1 is MNHNS and CDR2 is SASEGT. V was pared by 6 bases and J by 7 bases, with 7 bases of the junction left unmatched. The CDR3 sequence is 15 residues long. The CDR3 loop is CASSDRDRGRNEQFF. The CDR3 DNA reads TGTGCCAGCAGCGACCGGGACAGGGGGCGAAATGAGCAGTTCTTC.

This clonotype showed up many times. The genes are TRBV28 and TRBJ2-1; D unclear. Germline CDR1 MDHEN, CDR2 SYDVKM. The CDR3 is 15 amino acids. The germline V and J ends were trimmed by 4 bases and 10 bases, with 20 bases remaining between them. CDR3 DNA sequence: TGTGCCAGCAGTTCCTCGGGTGATCGCAGAGGCGAGCAGTTCTTC. It is translated as CASSSSGDRRGEQFF.

This clonotype was seen a handful of times. This chain connects TRBV6-1 to TRBJ1-4; D remains unclear. Trimming left V 0 bases short and J 10 bases short, with 3 bases between. Germline V gene data show CDR1 as MNHNS and CDR2 as SASEGT. This CDR3 has 11 residues. CDR3 sequence (DNA): TGTGCCAGCAGTGAAGCTCTAAAACTGTTTTTT. Protein: CASSEALKLFF.

This clonotype was counted ten times or more. The rearrangement uses TRBV29-1 and TRBJ2-5; D is uncertain. This CDR3 spans 15 amino acids. V dropped 4 bases and J dropped 2 bases, with 17 bases sitting between them. Germline CDR1 SQVTM, CDR2 ANQGSEA. In DNA form, the CDR3 reads TGCAGCGTTGGGCACTCGGCTATGGCTCAAGAGACCCAGTACTTC. This sequence encodes CSVGHSAMAQETQYF.

The chain recombines TRBV2 with TRBJ1-1, with 8 bases matching TRBD1. This CDR3 has 13 amino acids. The ends lost 5 bases at V and 8 bases at J; junction bases unmatched: 7. From germline, CDR1 is SNHLY and CDR2 FYNNEI. DNA for the CDR3: TGTGCCAGCAGTCAGGACAGGGAGATGGAAGCTTTCTTT. It yields the protein CASSQDREMEAFF. The full variable domain, its missing parts supplied by reference TRBV2 and TRBJ1-1, is EPEVTQTPSHQVTQMGQEVILRCVPISNHLYFYWYRQILGQKVEFLVSFYNNEISEKSEIFDDQFSVERPDGSNFTLKIRSTKLEDSAMYFCASSQDREMEAFFGQGTRLTVV.

V and J are TRBV20-1 and TRBJ2-7, with D perhaps matching TRBD1 (5 bases). In germline, CDR1 is DFQATT, CDR2 SNEGSKA (reference sequence). V lost 3 bases to trimming and J lost 2 bases, with 8 bases between them. The CDR3 length is 12 residues. The CDR3 bases are TGCAGTGCTAGCCAGGGAACCTACGAGCAGTACTTC. It is translated as CSASQGTYEQYF.

This clonotype was seen many times. The rearrangement links TRBV2 to TRBJ2-7; no clear D gene. This CDR3 comprises 13 residues. V dropped 10 bases and J dropped 4 bases, with 17 bases sitting between them. Germline CDR1 and CDR2: SNHLY and FYNNEI. The CDR3, as DNA: TGTGCCACCTCCGAGACGGTGGGATACGAGCAGTACTTC. Translated: CATSETVGYEQYF.

The chain joins TRBV24-1 to TRBJ1-2; possibly TRBD1 for D (5 bases). Germline assignment: CDR1 KGHDR and CDR2 SFDVKD. The CDR3 has 14 amino acids. The V and J ends lost 4 bases and 3 bases respectively, with 11 bases between them. The chain's CDR3 is CATSEAGIHYGYTF. The DNA of the CDR3 is TGTGCCACCAGTGAGGCAGGGATTCACTATGGCTACACCTTC.

This chain uses TRBV4-2 with TRBJ1-5; the D is unclear. CDR3 length: 15 residues. Germline values: CDR1 LGHNA, CDR2 YNFKEQ. Trimming took off 0 bases at V and 3 bases at J, with 9 bases between the two ends. CDR3 DNA sequence: TGTGCCAGCAGCCAAGATTGGCAGTTCAATCAGCCCCAGCATTTT. Amino acid sequence: CASSQDWQFNQPQHF.

This clonotype was seen repeatedly, ten times or more. V usage is TRBV12-3 or TRBV12-4 and J usage is TRBJ1-2; D possibly corresponds to TRBD1 (6 bases). V lost 2 bases and J lost 4, with 8 bases in between. This CDR3 spans 13 amino acids. The CDR3 loop is CASSLQGFYGYTF. In DNA, the CDR3 is TGTGCCAGCAGTTTACAGGGGTTCTATGGCTACACCTTC.

This sequence joins TRBV15 and TRBJ1-1; weak D call: TRBD1 (5 bases). The CDR3 contains 17 residues. V was pared by 4 bases and J by 0 bases, with 18 bases between. Germline assignment: CDR1 LNHNV and CDR2 YYDKDF (reference sequence). The CDR3 DNA reads as TGTGCCACCAGCAAACAGCGGGGCGGGGGAATGAACACTGAAGCTTTCTTT. Its translation is CATSKQRGGGMNTEAFF.

The sample holds many counts of this clonotype. The rearrangement uses TRBV20-1 and TRBJ2-5; 16 nucleotides align to TRBD2. The CDR3 is 15 amino acids. With 6 bases clipped from V and 5 bases from J, the junction kept 6 bases outside the gene matches. Germline CDR1 reads DFQATT; CDR2 reads SNEGSKA (reference sequence). CDR3 nucleotide sequence: TGCAGTGCACCGGGACTAGCGGGAGGGAGGGAGACCCAGTACTTC. Translating gives CSAPGLAGGRETQYF.

In this sample, this clonotype turned up many times. The V gene is TRBV4-1, the J gene TRBJ1-5; D unclear. This CDR3 has 15 amino acids. Germline V gene data show CDR1 as MGHRA and CDR2 as YSYEKL. V lost 0 bases and J lost 6, with 12 bases in between. The CDR3 DNA follows: TGCGCCAGCAGCCAAGAATCGAGTTTTGCTCAGCCCCAGCATTTT. It encodes CASSQESSFAQPQHF.